This TCR beta chain was found in a study of blood T cells in healthy people across ages. Next came a second PCR, run for about 7 to 12 cycles, which used a sample-barcoded 5' primer along with a J-beta primer mix. The template-switch adaptor, which had 12 random nucleotides, put a tag on each cDNA molecule. TCRdb passed the 5' RACE reads through MiXCR, listing each CDR3 protein once. The sample lists 700,000 to 950,000 distinct CDR3 sequences; roughly 64% were seen once. This clonotype was detected only a few times. As yet, its antigen is unknown. Notes on the study in general: Estimated diversity, derived from one million T cells, was regarded as an underestimate. Naive T cell percentage showed a strong correlation with TCR beta diversity. Per million T cells, TCR beta diversity dropped roughly linearly as age increased.

The germline V gene encodes CDR1 SGHTA and CDR2 FQGNSA. The CDR3 consists of 14 residues. V was clipped by 5 bases and J by 7 bases, with 15 bases between them. The rearrangement uses TRBV7-2 and TRBJ2-1, with D perhaps matching TRBD1 or TRBD2 (5 bases each). Input material: blood. The receptor was derived from a man aged 30 to 45 in good health. The CDR3 loop is CASSERGERNEQFF. The CDR3 DNA follows: TGTGCCAGCAGCGAGAGGGGTGAGCGAAATGAGCAGTTCTTC.